Sequencing of this TCR beta chain was carried out in a study of T-cell memory formation after mild COVID-19. About the study: Largely donor-specific sequence clusters came from a couple of donors. Findings of the study overall: CD4+ contracting clones were mainly CM and EM; CD8+ ones, EMRA.

Concerning this clonotype itself: The antigen remains undetermined.

TCRdb recomputed calls from the 5' RACE reads with MiXCR, one row per CDR3 protein. Of hundreds of thousands of distinct CDR3 sequences in the sample, around 21% are singletons; the top ten hold approximately 12%. The length of the CDR3 is 12 residues. V was shortened by 11 bases and J by 6 bases, with 14 bases between the two germline ends. Germline CDR1 and CDR2: SNHLY and FYNNEI. Sample: PBMCs or a T cell subset sorted from them (not recorded which). The source of this sequence is an adult woman who had mild COVID-19 (a few samples of this study predate the infection). Cell type and time point are not known. The chain uses TRBV2 and TRBJ2-1, with D perhaps TRBD2 (5 bases). CDR3 nucleotide sequence: TGTGCCGGGAGCGGTGCGGGCAATGAGCAGTTCTTC. Protein: CAGSGAGNEQFF.